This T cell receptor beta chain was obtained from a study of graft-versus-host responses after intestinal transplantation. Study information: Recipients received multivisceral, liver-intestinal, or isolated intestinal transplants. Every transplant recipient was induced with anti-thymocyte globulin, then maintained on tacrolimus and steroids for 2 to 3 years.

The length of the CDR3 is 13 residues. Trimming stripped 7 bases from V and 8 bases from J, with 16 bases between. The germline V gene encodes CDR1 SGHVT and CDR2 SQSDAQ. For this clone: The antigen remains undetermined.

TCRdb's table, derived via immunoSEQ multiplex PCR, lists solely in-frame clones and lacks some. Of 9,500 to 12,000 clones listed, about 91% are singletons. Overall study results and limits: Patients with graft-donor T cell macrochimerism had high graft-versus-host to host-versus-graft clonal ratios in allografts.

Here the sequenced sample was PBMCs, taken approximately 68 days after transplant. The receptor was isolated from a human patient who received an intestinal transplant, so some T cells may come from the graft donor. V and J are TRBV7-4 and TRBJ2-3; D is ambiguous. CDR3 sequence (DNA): TGTGCCAGCACCGGACCGTGGCTTGGTACGCAGTATTTT. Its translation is CASTGPWLGTQYF.